The 27 T cell receptor beta chains below were found in one sample sequenced in a study of metastatic and nonmetastatic thyroid tumors. TCRdb re-clonotyped the PCR reads via MiXCR. This table holds around 50,000 clones, 25% to 30% found once. There were no patients who had received any treatment before thyroid surgery. The specimen sequenced was blood. The receptors stem from a female donor with papillary thyroid cancer or a benign thyroid nodule (not recorded which). Some clones in this sample may be carry-over from other donors' samples.

This clone has ten or more counts. The V call is TRBV11-1, the J call TRBJ2-7; 8 positions match TRBD1. The CDR3 extends over 14 amino acids. In germline, CDR1 is SGHAT, CDR2 FQDESV (reference sequence). J was trimmed by 1 base and V by 3 bases; bases with no gene match: 2. The CDR3 loop reads CASSLGTGSYEQYF. The CDR3 DNA reads as TGTGCCAGCAGCTTGGGGACAGGTTCCTACGAGCAGTACTTC. The full variable domain, with the rest looked up from reference TRBV11-1 and TRBJ2-7, is EAEVAQSPRYKITEKSQAVAFWCDPISGHATLYWYRQILGQGPELLVQFQDESVVDDSQLPKDRFSAERLKGVDSTLKIQPAELGDSAMYLCASSLGTGSYEQYFGPGTRLTVT.

This clone was counted ten times or more. The V gene is TRBV5-4, the J gene TRBJ2-4; 10 bases match TRBD1. Germline V gene sequence: CDR1 SGHNT, CDR2 YYREEE (reference sequence). V shed 4 bases, J shed 0 bases, and the junction held 7 bases outside the gene matches. This CDR3 has 17 amino acids. CDR3 bases: TGTGCCAGCAGCCTTGGGACAGGGGCTCGAGCCAAAAACATTCAGTACTTC. Translated: CASSLGTGARAKNIQYF. The entire variable domain, with the rest obtained from reference TRBV5-4 and TRBJ2-4, is as follows: ETGVTQSPTHLIKTRGQQVTLRCSSQSGHNTVSWYQQALGQGPQFIFQYYREEENGRGNFPPRFSGLQFPNYSSELNVNALELDDSALYLCASSLGTGARAKNIQYFGAGTRLSVL.

The V and J genes are TRBV7-8 and TRBJ1-2; D unresolved. Germline V gives CDR1 SGHVS, CDR2 FQNEAQ. This CDR3 has 13 residues. The V end lost 7 bases, the J end lost 8 bases, and 17 bases lay between the germline ends. CDR3 sequence reads: CASTRRGARGYTF. In nucleotides, the CDR3 is TGTGCCAGCACCCGTCGAGGCGCGAGGGGCTACACCTTC.

The CDR3 sequence: CSAPNLQGDTGELFF. Here the CDR3 DNA reads TGCAGTGCTCCGAACCTTCAGGGGGACACCGGGGAGCTGTTTTTT. The chain joins TRBV20-1 to TRBJ2-2; 7 nucleotides line up with TRBD1. This CDR3 spans 15 amino acids. With V trimmed by 5 bases and J by 3 bases, 9 bases remained unmatched. Germline V gives CDR1 DFQATT, CDR2 SNEGSKA (reference sequence).

This clone was seen a handful of times. This chain connects TRBV6-2 or TRBV6-3 to TRBJ2-7; unclear D gene. Trimming shortened V by 6 bases and J by 5 bases, and 8 bases separated the two germline ends. The germline CDR1 and CDR2 sequences are MNHEY and SVGEGT. The CDR3 is made up of 11 amino acids. This CDR3 is CASRHLDEQYF. As DNA, the CDR3 is TGTGCCAGCAGGCACCTAGACGAGCAGTACTTC.

This clone came up many times. The V call is TRBV12-3 or TRBV12-4, the J call TRBJ2-1; D could derive from TRBD1 or TRBD2 (5 bases each). The CDR3 extends over 21 amino acids. V was clipped by 2 bases and J by 2 bases, with 28 bases between them. The CDR3 sequence: CASSLRLRGFDGGPTYNEQFF. In DNA form, the CDR3 reads TGTGCCAGCAGTTTAAGGTTGAGGGGCTTTGACGGCGGGCCGACCTACAATGAGCAGTTCTTC.

This clone has a handful of counts. The chain uses TRBV6-5 and TRBJ2-3, with D unclear. Germline loops: CDR1 MNHEY, CDR2 SVGAGI. This CDR3 is built from 12 residues. Trimming took 4 bases from V and 0 from J, leaving 2 bases between them. The CDR3 DNA reads as TGTGCCAGCAGTTTTAGCACAGATACGCAGTATTTT. It is translated as CASSFSTDTQYF.

V usage is TRBV3-1 and J usage is TRBJ1-2; a possible D gene is TRBD1 (6 bases). V lost 1 base and J lost 4, with 10 bases in between. This CDR3 contains 14 residues. CDR1 and CDR2 from the germline V gene are LGHDT and YNNKEL (reference sequence). This CDR3 is CASSQVTGAYGYTF. DNA of the CDR3: TGTGCCAGCAGCCAAGTGACAGGCGCCTATGGCTACACCTTC.

The chain joins TRBV7-9 to TRBJ2-5; TRBD1 is a possible D gene (6 bases). Trimming cost V 5 bases and J 2 bases, with 12 bases left between them. CDR3 length: 14 amino acids. CDR1 and CDR2 (germline): SEHNR, FQNEAQ (reference sequence). CDR3 protein: CASSPDRNQETQYF. CDR3 in DNA: TGTGCCAGCAGCCCTGACAGGAATCAAGAGACCCAGTACTTC.

The J gene is TRBJ2-7, the V gene TRBV11-2; D might be TRBD1 (7 bases). CDR3 length equals 15 residues. V lost 6 bases to trimming and J lost 1 base, with 16 bases between them. Germline CDR1 and CDR2: SGHAT and FQNNGV. The CDR3 sequence is CASRTRTGLSYEQYF. In DNA, the CDR3 is TGTGCCAGCAGAACAAGGACAGGACTATCCTACGAGCAGTACTTC. The variable domain in full, with the rest retrieved from reference TRBV11-2 and TRBJ2-7, is EAGVAQSPRYKIIEKRQSVAFWCNPISGHATLYWYQQILGQGPKLLIQFQNNGVVDDSQLPKDRFSAERLKGVDSTLKIQPAKLEDSAVYLCASRTRTGLSYEQYFGPGTRLTVT.

This chain joins TRBV30 and TRBJ1-2, with D unresolved. Germline CDR1 and CDR2: GTSNPN and SVGIG (reference sequence). The CDR3 consists of 11 residues. Trimming left V 0 bases short and J 8 bases short, with 7 bases between. This CDR3 reads CAWSVTGGYTF. In DNA form, the CDR3 reads TGTGCCTGGAGTGTTACGGGAGGCTACACCTTC.

This clone qualifies as medium-sized. The chain uses TRBV12-3 or TRBV12-4 and TRBJ2-6; no definite D call. The CDR3 is 16 amino acids. Trimming pared 3 bases from V and 0 bases from J, leaving 9 bases between. The CDR3 sequence is CASSFEVGSGANVLTF. CDR3 DNA: TGTGCCAGCAGTTTTGAGGTTGGCTCTGGGGCCAACGTCCTGACTTTC.

This rearrangement joins TRBV12-3 or TRBV12-4 to TRBJ2-1; no firm D call. Trimming took 5 bases from V and 7 from J, leaving 6 bases between them. CDR3 size: 11 residues. In DNA form, the CDR3 reads TGTGCCAGCAGTGCCCTTAATGAGCAGTTCTTC. This codes for CASSALNEQFF.

This clone was detected a few times. The chain joins TRBV12-3 or TRBV12-4 to TRBJ2-7; 10 nucleotides align to TRBD1. The V and J ends lost 6 bases and 4 bases, in that order; junction bases with no gene match: 6. The CDR3 has 14 residues. CDR3 coding DNA: TGTGCCAGCAGCCAGACAGGGGGCGTTTACGAGCAGTACTTC. This sequence encodes CASSQTGGVYEQYF.

The sample holds a few counts of this clone. This chain connects TRBV27 to TRBJ2-7; TRBD2 is a possible D gene (6 bases). CDR1 and CDR2 from the germline V gene are MNHEY and SMNVEV (reference sequence). The germline V and J ends were trimmed by 7 bases and 2 bases, with 15 bases remaining between them. The CDR3 runs 14 residues. The CDR3 region is CASTRTIEPYEQYF. CDR3 in DNA: TGTGCCAGCACCCGGACTATCGAACCCTACGAGCAGTACTTC.

This chain connects TRBV4-3 to TRBJ2-7; 9 nucleotides align to TRBD1. Germline loops: CDR1 LGHNA, CDR2 YSLEER. This CDR3 region has 15 residues. Germline trimming cut 1 base from V and 2 bases from J; bases unmatched to any gene: 3. CDR3 sequence reads: CASSQGQGGTYEQYF. The CDR3 DNA reads as TGCGCCAGCAGCCAAGGACAGGGGGGAACCTACGAGCAGTACTTC.

This clone occurred a few times. The V gene is TRBV6-6, the J gene TRBJ1-3, with a possible D match to TRBD1 (6 bases). From germline, CDR1 is MNHNY and CDR2 SVGAGI (reference sequence). The length of the CDR3 is 15 residues. Deletions cut 0 bases from V and 2 bases from J, with 8 bases between. The DNA for the CDR3 is TGTGCCAGCAGTTACTCAGGGGGACCTGGAAACACCATATATTTT. Amino acids: CASSYSGGPGNTIYF.

This clone was seen ten or more times. This rearrangement joins TRBV30 to TRBJ2-1, with 11 nucleotides matching TRBD2. The length of the CDR3 is 14 residues. Trimming removed 3 bases from V and 4 bases from J; junction bases left unmatched: 2. Germline V CDR1 and CDR2: GTSNPN, SVGIG (reference sequence). The CDR3 spells CAWRGTSGYNEQFF. CDR3 DNA sequence: TGTGCCTGGAGGGGGACTAGCGGATACAATGAGCAGTTCTTC.

The chain is built from TRBV6-1 and TRBJ2-1; D unresolved. Trimming stripped 2 bases from V and 2 bases from J, with 7 bases between. CDR1 is MNHNS, CDR2 SASEGT, per germline. This CDR3 contains 14 residues. CDR3 sequence (DNA): TGTGCCAGCAGTGAACACCTAGCCTACAATGAGCAGTTCTTC. It is translated as CASSEHLAYNEQFF.

With respect to this clone: This may stem from a read error, because a much larger clone lies one nucleotide away. V usage is TRBV19 and J usage is TRBJ1-5; 7 bases are shared with TRBD1. The trim removed 5 bases at V and 0 bases at J, leaving 4 bases unmatched. This CDR3 is built from 15 residues. CDR1 LNHDA and CDR2 SQIVND come from the germline V gene (reference sequence). Here the CDR3 reads CASSSWTGSNQPQHF. The CDR3 nucleotides read TGTGCCAGTAGTTCATGGACAGGTAGCAATCAGCCCCAGCATTTT.

The chain combines TRBV11-1 with TRBJ1-4; D perhaps matches TRBD1 (5 bases). Trimming shortened V by 5 bases and J by 8 bases, and 15 bases separated the two germline ends. Germline V gene lookup returns CDR1 SGHAT and CDR2 FQDESV (reference sequence). The CDR3 spans 14 residues. Here the CDR3 DNA reads TGTGCCAGCAGCCGCCGGGACTTGGGGGAAAAACTGTTTTTT. Translated: CASSRRDLGEKLFF. Complete variable domain (other parts from reference TRBV11-1 and TRBJ1-4): EAEVAQSPRYKITEKSQAVAFWCDPISGHATLYWYRQILGQGPELLVQFQDESVVDDSQLPKDRFSAERLKGVDSTLKIQPAELGDSAMYLCASSRRDLGEKLFFGSGTQLSVL.

The J gene is TRBJ2-4, the V gene TRBV10-1; D uncertain. The CDR3 is 13 residues long. The germline V gene encodes CDR1 WNHNN and CDR2 SYGVQD (reference sequence). The V and J ends lost 5 bases and 8 bases respectively, with 13 bases between them. The CDR3 nucleotides are TGCGCCAGCAGTCGCGAACCCCGGGACATTCAGTACTTC. Its protein is CASSREPRDIQYF.

The chain is built from TRBV7-8 and TRBJ2-1; weak D call: TRBD1 (6 bases). The CDR3 length is 15 residues. Per the germline V gene, CDR1 is SGHVS and CDR2 is FQNEAQ. V lost 5 bases to trimming and J lost 5 bases, with 16 bases between them. The CDR3 coding sequence is TGTGCCAGCAGCGGCCCCGGGACATTACACAATGAGCAGTTCTTC. Amino acid sequence: CASSGPGTLHNEQFF.

In nucleotides, the CDR3 is TGCAGTGCTAGATTTTACCCGGGACAGGGATCCTACGAGCAGTACTTC. Its translation: CSARFYPGQGSYEQYF. The genes are TRBV20-1 and TRBJ2-7; 9 nucleotides match TRBD1. Germline CDR1 and CDR2: DFQATT and SNEGSKA (reference sequence). With V trimmed by 2 bases and J by 1 base, 9 bases remained unmatched. The CDR3 has 16 amino acids.

This chain connects TRBV29-1 to TRBJ1-2; 9 positions agree with TRBD1. The CDR3 consists of 13 residues. V shed 5 bases, J shed 6 bases, and the junction held 7 bases outside the gene matches. The germline V gene has CDR1 SQVTM and CDR2 ANQGSEA. In DNA, the CDR3 is TGCAGCGTTTCAAACAGGGGGCGTGATGGCTACACCTTC. Translated: CSVSNRGRDGYTF.

The V gene is TRBV10-3, the J gene TRBJ1-1; D may be TRBD1 (5 bases). V shed 4 bases and J shed 1 base, with 10 bases lying between them. The CDR3 covers 14 residues. CDR1 is ENHRY and CDR2 is SYGVKD in the germline V gene. In nucleotides, the CDR3 is TGTGCCATCAGTGTTGGGGGGGAGAACACTGAAGCTTTCTTT. Amino acids: CAISVGGENTEAFF.

The gene calls are TRBV19 and TRBJ2-3, with unresolved D. Between the trimmed V and J ends, which lost 3 bases and 0 bases, there was a span of 16 bases. Per germline, CDR1 LNHDA and CDR2 SQIVND (reference sequence). This CDR3 has 17 amino acids. The CDR3 DNA follows: TGTGCCAGTAGTATTCGGTCCCTGGCGGTTAGCACAGATACGCAGTATTTT. Protein: CASSIRSLAVSTDTQYF. Together with reference TRBV19 and TRBJ2-3, the CDR3 gives the full variable domain: DGGITQSPKYLFRKEGQNVTLSCEQNLNHDAMYWYRQDPGQGLRLIYYSQIVNDFQKGDIAEGYSVSREKKESFPLTVTSAQKNPTAFYLCASSIRSLAVSTDTQYFGPGTRLTVL.